This T cell receptor (beta chain) stems from a study of T cells after yellow fever vaccination. Study observations and caveats: The booster response re-showed most primary clones: approximately 97% CD4, over 80% CD8.

This clonotype was detected many times. Its antigen is as yet unknown. It was through 5'RACE template switching that TCR cDNA was made, with a universal primer site and UMIs added. TCRdb re-analysed the 5' RACE reads in MiXCR, keeping a single row per CDR3 protein. The sample has 170,000 or so distinct CDR3 sequences, approximately 6.2% seen once; the top ten hold under 3%. Germline-derived CDR1 and CDR2 are SGHNT and YYREEE (reference sequence). Trimming stripped 5 bases from V and 1 base from J, with 15 bases between. The CDR3 has 15 residues. The receptor comes from a man between 18 and 35 years old who received the YFV17D yellow fever vaccine. The chain employs TRBV5-4 and TRBJ1-1; D is possibly TRBD1 (6 bases). This specimen was CD4+ T cells sorted from PBMCs, taken on the day of the first yellow fever vaccination. CDR3 nucleotides: TGTGCCAGCAGGGGGGCTTCCACGCCGAACACTGAAGCTTTCTTT. This codes for CASRGASTPNTEAFF.